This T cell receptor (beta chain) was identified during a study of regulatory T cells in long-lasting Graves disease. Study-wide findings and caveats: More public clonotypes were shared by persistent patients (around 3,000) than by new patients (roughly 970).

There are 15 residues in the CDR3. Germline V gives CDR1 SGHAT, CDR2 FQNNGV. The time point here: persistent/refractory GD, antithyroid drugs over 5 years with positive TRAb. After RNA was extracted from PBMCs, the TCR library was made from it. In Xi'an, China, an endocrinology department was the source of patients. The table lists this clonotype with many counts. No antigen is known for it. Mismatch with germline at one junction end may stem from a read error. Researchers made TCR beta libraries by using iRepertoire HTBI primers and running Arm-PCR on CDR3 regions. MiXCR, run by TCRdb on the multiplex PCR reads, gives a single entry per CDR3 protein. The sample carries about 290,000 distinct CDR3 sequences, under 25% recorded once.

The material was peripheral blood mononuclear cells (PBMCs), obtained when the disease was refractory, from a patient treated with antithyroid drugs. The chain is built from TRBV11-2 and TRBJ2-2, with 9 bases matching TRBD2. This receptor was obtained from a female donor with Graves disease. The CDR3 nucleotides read TGTGCCAGCAGTTTAGCGGGAGCAAACACCGGGGAGCTGTTTTTT. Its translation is CASSLAGANTGELFF. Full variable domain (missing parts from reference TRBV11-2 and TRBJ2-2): EAGVAQSPRYKIIEKRQSVAFWCNPISGHATLYWYQQILGQGPKLLIQFQNNGVVDDSQLPKDRFSAERLKGVDSTLKIQPAKLEDSAVYLCASSLAGANTGELFFGEGSRLTVL.